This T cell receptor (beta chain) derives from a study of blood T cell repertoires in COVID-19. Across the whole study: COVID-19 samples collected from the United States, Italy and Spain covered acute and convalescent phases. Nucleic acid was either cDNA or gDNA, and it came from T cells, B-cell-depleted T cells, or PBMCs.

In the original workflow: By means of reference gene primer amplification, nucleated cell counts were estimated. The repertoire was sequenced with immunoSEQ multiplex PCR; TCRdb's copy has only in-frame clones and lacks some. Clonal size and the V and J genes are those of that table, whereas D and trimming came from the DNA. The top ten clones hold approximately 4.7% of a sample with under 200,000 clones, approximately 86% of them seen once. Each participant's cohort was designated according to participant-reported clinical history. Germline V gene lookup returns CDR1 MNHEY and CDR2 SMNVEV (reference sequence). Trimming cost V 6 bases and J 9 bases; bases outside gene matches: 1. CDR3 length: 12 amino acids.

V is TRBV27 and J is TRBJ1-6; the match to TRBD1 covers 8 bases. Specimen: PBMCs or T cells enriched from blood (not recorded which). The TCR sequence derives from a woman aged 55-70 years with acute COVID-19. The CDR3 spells CASRDRVSPLHF. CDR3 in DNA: TGTGCCAGCAGGGACAGGGTTTCACCCCTCCACTTT.